These T cell receptor beta chains were read from a single sample in a study of Tregs in tolerant kidney transplant recipients. Clones were sequenced by immunoSEQ multiplex PCR, and TCRdb holds only the in-frame ones, with some missing. The table records about 52,000 clones, roughly nine tenths of them present only once. The sequencing used CD8+ T cells from blood (PBMCs), collected 24 months after the transplant. The source of these receptors is a human patient who received a combined kidney and bone marrow transplant. Some T cells could come from the graft donor. The CDR3 runs from the conserved cysteine through the conserved F or W. Each record gives: V gene, D gene, clone size, J gene, CDR3 DNA, CDR3 protein. The D gene is left open where the match is weak. Part of the rows lack a size; the others show once, few, many or a class for expanded clones.

TRBV11-2,.,.,TRBJ2-7,TGTGCCAGCAGCCACTGGACAGCCTACGAGCAGTACTTC,CASSHWTAYEQYF
TRBV5-1,.,.,TRBJ2-7,TGCGCCAGCAGCCCCCGGGACTCCACATACGAGCAGTACTTC,CASSPRDSTYEQYF
TRBV5-6,TRBD1,.,TRBJ1-1,TGTGCCAGCAGCCTCGGGACAGGGGGCTTCGCTGAAGCTTTCTTT,CASSLGTGGFAEAFF
TRBV9,TRBD2,.,TRBJ2-1,TGTGCCAGCACCCCCGGGACTAGCGGGAGATATGAGCAGTTCTTC,CASTPGTSGRYEQFF
TRBV2,.,.,TRBJ2-5,TGTGCCAGCAGTGGGGACATCCAAGAGACCCAGTACTTC,CASSGDIQETQYF
TRBV19,.,.,TRBJ2-3,TGTGCCAGTAAGATGCAGGGTGGAGATACGCAGTATTTT,CASKMQGGDTQYF
TRBV7-2,.,.,TRBJ2-3,TGTGCCAGCAGCACGACCGGCGTTCGGGGGCAGTATTTT,CASSTTGVRGQYF
TRBV11-2,TRBD2,.,TRBJ2-2,TGTGCCAGCAGCTTCCCCCGACTAGCCGCGAACACCGGGGAGCTGTTTTTT,CASSFPRLAANTGELFF
TRBV7-2,TRBD1,.,TRBJ1-1,TGTGCCAGCAGCTTACTTAGGGACAGGAGGAACACTGAAGCTTTCTTT,CASSLLRDRRNTEAFF
TRBV11-3,.,.,TRBJ1-6,TGTGCCAGCAGCTTGGGGGCTTCACCCCTCCACTTT,CASSLGASPLHF
TRBV7-9,.,.,TRBJ1-1,TGTGCCAGCAGCTTAGCGGGCCATGTGCACACTGAAGCTTTCTTT,CASSLAGHVHTEAFF
TRBV7-9,TRBD2,.,TRBJ2-7,TGTGCCAGCAGCTCAGGGACTAGAACCTACGAGCAGTACTTC,CASSSGTRTYEQYF
TRBV7-6,TRBD1,.,TRBJ2-5,TGTGCCAGCAGCTCCAGACAGGGACCCTTCGAAGAGACCCAGTACTTC,CASSSRQGPFEETQYF
TRBV11-3,TRBD1,.,TRBJ1-2,TGTGCCAGCAGCTCCAGGACAGGGGCCGCGCTCTATGGCTACACCTTC,CASSSRTGAALYGYTF
TRBV5-5,.,few,TRBJ2-7,TGTGCCAGCAGCTTGTTTTGGGGCAGTAAGGACGAGCAGTACTTC,CASSLFWGSKDEQYF
TRBV7-2,TRBD1,once,TRBJ1-2,TGTGCCAGCAGCCTCGGACAGGGTGGGAATGGCTACACCTTC,CASSLGQGGNGYTF
TRBV27,.,.,TRBJ2-1,TGTGCCAGCAGTTTATCCCTTTACAATGAGCAGTTCTTC,CASSLSLYNEQFF
TRBV13,.,.,TRBJ2-2,TGTGCCAGCAGCTTGTACAGGAACACCGGGGAGCTGTTTTTT,CASSLYRNTGELFF
TRBV6-5,.,.,TRBJ2-5,TGTGCCAGCAGCTTAGGGACTTCACATCAAGAGACCCAGTACTTC,CASSLGTSHQETQYF
TRBV4-1,TRBD1,.,TRBJ2-7,TGCGCCAGCAGCCCGGGACAGGGGCTCTCCTACGAGCAGTACTTC,CASSPGQGLSYEQYF
TRBV11-2,TRBD1,.,TRBJ2-7,TGTGCCAGCAGCCCGGGGACAGGGGGCGACTCCTACGAGCAGTACTTC,CASSPGTGGDSYEQYF
TRBV4-1,.,.,TRBJ1-5,TGCGCCAGCAGCCAAGTCAGGGGCCATGGGCCCCAGCATTTT,CASSQVRGHGPQHF
TRBV13,TRBD2,.,TRBJ2-7,TGTGCCAGCAGCTTGGGACTAGCATCCTACGAGCAGTACTTC,CASSLGLASYEQYF
TRBV4-1,.,once,TRBJ2-5,TGCGCCAGCAGCCACCCTTACGGGAACCAAGAGACCCAGTACTTC,CASSHPYGNQETQYF
TRBV5-8,TRBD1,.,TRBJ1-5,TGTGCCAGCAGCCTGGGACAGACTAGCAATCAGCCCCAGCATTTT,CASSLGQTSNQPQHF
TRBV28,.,.,TRBJ1-1,TGTGCCAGCAGTTTAGTTTTTGGAGACCCAATGAACACTGAAGCTTTCTTT,CASSLVFGDPMNTEAFF
TRBV5-4,TRBD1,.,TRBJ1-1,TGTGCCAGCAGTCCAAACAGGGGTGAAGCTTTCTTT,CASSPNRGEAFF
TRBV4-1,TRBD1,.,TRBJ1-2,TGCGCCAGCAGCCAAGATGGAGGGGGCGGTGGCTACACCTTC,CASSQDGGGGGYTF
TRBV19,TRBD1,few,TRBJ1-4,TGTGCCAGTAAGCCACAGGGGGCCATTGAAAAACTGTTTTTT,CASKPQGAIEKLFF
TRBV5-1,TRBD1,.,TRBJ2-7,TGCGCCAGCAGCTTGGCACAGGGGTTGTCCTACGAGCAGTACTTC,CASSLAQGLSYEQYF
TRBV4-3,TRBD1,.,TRBJ2-1,TGCGCCAGCAGCCAGGACAGGGGGACCTACAATGAGCAGTTCTTC,CASSQDRGTYNEQFF
TRBV6-5,.,.,TRBJ1-6,TGTGCCAGCAGTTACTCACCAGGGCTACGGTCCCCCCTCCACTTT,CASSYSPGLRSPLHF
TRBV2,.,.,TRBJ1-1,TGTGCCAGCATAGGCTCCCGGAGCCGGGGGAACACTGAAGCTTTCTTT,CASIGSRSRGNTEAFF
TRBV7-9,.,.,TRBJ2-5,TGTGCCAGCAGCTCAAAGCTAGTGTACCAAGAGACCCAGTACTTC,CASSSKLVYQETQYF
TRBV7-9,TRBD2,.,TRBJ2-5,TGTGCCAGCAGCAACAGACTAGCGGGGGGGATTGCTGAGACCCAGTACTTC,CASSNRLAGGIAETQYF
TRBV5-1,.,.,TRBJ2-7,TGCGCCAGCAATTCCGGTCAGCAGTCCTGGGCGCAGCAGTACTTC,CASNSGQQSWAQQYF
TRBV4-1,.,.,TRBJ2-6,TGCGCCAGCACTCAGGACAGTTATCCCTCCGGGGCCAACGTCCTGACTTTC,CASTQDSYPSGANVLTF
TRBV4-2,TRBD1,.,TRBJ2-7,TGTGCCAGCAGCCAAGAGGAAGGGCAGGGGGTATACGAGCAGTACTTC,CASSQEEGQGVYEQYF
TRBV7-6,.,.,TRBJ1-2,TGTGCCAGCAGCCCGGACAGTACTTATGGCTACACCTTC,CASSPDSTYGYTF
TRBV18,.,.,TRBJ2-1,TGTGCCAGCTCACCATCGGGGTTCTACAATGAGCAGTTCTTC,CASSPSGFYNEQFF
TRBV27,TRBD2,.,TRBJ2-1,TGTGCCAGCAGTGGGCTAGCGGGCCCCGGCGAGCAGTTCTTC,CASSGLAGPGEQFF
TRBV28,.,.,TRBJ1-1,TGTGCCAGCAGTGGCCCCCCACGGGTCATGAACACTGAAGCTTTCTTT,CASSGPPRVMNTEAFF
TRBV5-1,.,.,TRBJ2-1,TGCGCCAGCAGTGCTGGAGCCTCCAGGGGGAGGAATGAGCAGTTCTTC,CASSAGASRGRNEQFF
TRBV6-4,.,once,TRBJ2-2,TGTGCCAGCAGTGTAACGGCGGGATTTTACGGGGAGCTGTTTTTT,CASSVTAGFYGELFF
TRBV11-2,TRBD2,.,TRBJ2-1,TGTGCCAGCAGCTGGACTAGCGGGAATGAGCAGTTCTTC,CASSWTSGNEQFF
TRBV5-6,.,.,TRBJ1-2,TGTGCCAGCAGCCCCGGTGCGGGCTATGGCTACACCTTC,CASSPGAGYGYTF
TRBV27,TRBD2,.,TRBJ2-7,TGTGCCAGCAGTTTTCCTCCCGTAGCGGGCCAACCCTACGAGCAGTACTTC,CASSFPPVAGQPYEQYF
TRBV7-2,.,.,TRBJ1-2,TGTGCCAGCAGCTTAGGGCAGGGTGGATATGGCTACACCTTC,CASSLGQGGYGYTF
TRBV28,.,.,TRBJ2-5,TGTGCCGAGGAGACCCAGTACTTC,CAEETQYF
TRBV7-9,TRBD2,.,TRBJ2-3,TGTGCCAGCAGCTCCCTAGCGGGAGACGGTGCAGATACGCAGTATTTT,CASSSLAGDGADTQYF
TRBV28,.,.,TRBJ1-4,TGTGCCAGCACCCCGGTCGCAAATGAAAAACTGTTTTTT,CASTPVANEKLFF
TRBV4-2,TRBD2,.,TRBJ2-7,TGTGCCAGCAGCCACGCCGGGACTAGCGGGAGGGCCAGCTCCTACGAGCAGTACTTC,CASSHAGTSGRASSYEQYF